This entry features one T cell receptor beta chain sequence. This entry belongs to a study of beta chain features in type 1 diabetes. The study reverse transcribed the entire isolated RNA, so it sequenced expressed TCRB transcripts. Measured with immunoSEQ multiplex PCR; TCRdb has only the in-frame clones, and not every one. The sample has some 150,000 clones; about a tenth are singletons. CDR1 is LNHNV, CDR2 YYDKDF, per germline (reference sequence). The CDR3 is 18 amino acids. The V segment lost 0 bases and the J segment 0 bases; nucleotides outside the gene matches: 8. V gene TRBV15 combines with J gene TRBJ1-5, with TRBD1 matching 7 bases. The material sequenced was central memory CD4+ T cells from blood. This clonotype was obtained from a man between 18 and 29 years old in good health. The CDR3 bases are TGTGCCACCAGCAGAGATGCGACAGGGAGTTATAGCAATCAGCCCCAGCATTTT. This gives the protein CATSRDATGSYSNQPQHF.